This entry features one T cell receptor (beta chain) sequence. Both TCRalpha and TCRbeta chains were reverse transcribed with V-gene-specific primers. A roughly 19-cycle PCR with a constant-region primer and V-primer adapter amplified TCRs. From the reads, TCRdb called clonotypes with MiXCR, one entry per CDR3 protein. The sample holds 75,000 to 95,000 distinct CDR3 sequences, about 19% seen once. The time point is: before trial treatment. CDR1 and CDR2 from the germline V gene are SGHDN and FVKESK. This CDR3 contains 13 residues. Trimming removed 1 base from V and 10 bases from J, with 11 bases in between. These data belong to a study of low-dose radiotherapy and immunotherapy resistance in tumors.

Sequenced here: PBMCs, sampled before treatment. The receptor comes from a male donor with prostate cancer. The V gene is TRBV14, the J gene TRBJ2-1, with D hard to call. This chain's CDR3 is CASSQGVWHEQFF. CDR3 in DNA: TGTGCCAGCAGCCAAGGGGTTTGGCACGAGCAGTTCTTC. The full variable domain, its missing parts supplied by reference TRBV14 and TRBJ2-1, is EAGVTQFPSHSVIEKGQTVTLRCDPISGHDNLYWYRRVMGKEIKFLLHFVKESKQDESGMPNNRFLAERTGGTYSTLKVQPAELEDSGVYFCASSQGVWHEQFFGPGTRLTVL.